Reported below is one T cell receptor beta chain. Its antigen is unknown. The CDR3 covers 16 residues. With 4 bases clipped from V and 0 bases from J, the junction kept 7 bases outside the gene matches. The V gene's germline CDR1 is SGHNT and CDR2 YYREEE (reference sequence). The data belong to a study of T cells in Graves' hyperthyroidism and ophthalmopathy. Using RNA transcripts as the source, TCR beta CDR3 regions were amplified. The HTBI set primed first-round TCR CDR3 RT-PCR. One entry per CDR3 protein results from TCRdb running MiXCR on the multiplex PCR reads. The sample consists of fewer than 350,000 distinct CDR3 sequences, over 20% of them appearing once. General study findings and limits: Ophthalmopathy prediction by the model preceded onset by a median about 6 months.

The sequenced sample was blood. The TCR was taken from a woman between 45 and 65 years old with Graves' hyperthyroidism. V and J are TRBV5-4 and TRBJ2-1, with TRBD2 matching over 7 bases. In DNA, the CDR3 is TGTGCCAGCAGCCCCGGTGCGGGGGACTCCTACAATGAGCAGTTCTTC. Its protein is CASSPGAGDSYNEQFF.